This T cell receptor beta chain was recovered during a study of T cells in Graves' hyperthyroidism and ophthalmopathy. Amplification yielded TCR beta CDR3 regions, with RNA transcripts as the source. TCR CDR3 regions were first amplified by RT-PCR with HTBI primers. TCRdb independently ran MiXCR on the multiplex PCR reads; one entry per CDR3 protein. The sample contains under 250,000 distinct CDR3 sequences, roughly 22% of which appear only once. The CDR3 is 15 amino acids. The V and J ends lost 5 bases and 3 bases, in that order; junction bases with no gene match: 8. CDR1 is LGHDT, CDR2 YNNKEL, per germline (reference sequence). The study, taken as a whole, reports: Most clonotypes expanded in thyroid above 0.001 were likewise present in blood.

This clonotype came up a few times. Antigen unknown. Clinical Activity Scores of at least 3, NOSPECS grades of at least 4 and durations under 3 months characterized ophthalmopathy patients. Patients having uncontrolled infection, another autoimmune disease, pregnancy or lactation were not included. The sequenced sample was blood. The clonotype originates from a woman between 40 and 55 years old with Graves' ophthalmopathy. J is TRBJ1-2 and V is TRBV3-1, with 8 bases lining up with TRBD1. The CDR3 sequence is CASSSRTGRDYGYTF. The CDR3 DNA reads TGTGCCAGCAGCTCCCGGACAGGGCGGGACTATGGCTACACCTTC.